The 21 T cell receptor beta chains below all came from one sample that was sequenced in a study of Ad26.COV2.S vaccination and SARS-CoV-2 variants. Assay used: immunoSEQ multiplex PCR; TCRdb lists only in-frame clones, some missing. Of around 370,000 clones in the sample, about 90% were seen once. This specimen was peripheral blood, taken after recovery from COVID-19. Every receptor here comes from a human donor who had recovered from COVID-19.

This chain joins TRBV5-1 and TRBJ1-1; perhaps TRBD1 as D (6 bases). Germline lookup yields CDR1 SGHRS and CDR2 YFSETQ. CDR3 length equals 15 residues. The V end was cut by 4 bases, the J end by 0 bases, with 13 bases between. The CDR3 DNA follows: TGCGCCAGCAGCCCCCGACAGGCCCTGAACACTGAAGCTTTCTTT. Protein sequence: CASSPRQALNTEAFF.

The gene calls are TRBV2 and TRBJ1-2, with D hard to call. This CDR3 is 12 amino acids long. Germline V lookup: CDR1 SNHLY, CDR2 FYNNEI. V was trimmed by 10 bases and J by 4 bases, leaving 13 bases between them. CDR3 sequence reads: CATQPGFYGYTF. CDR3 sequence (DNA): TGTGCCACTCAACCGGGGTTCTATGGCTACACCTTC.

The V gene is TRBV2, the J gene TRBJ1-1; 8 nucleotides match TRBD1. The germline V gene encodes CDR1 SNHLY and CDR2 FYNNEI. CDR3 size: 14 residues. With 5 bases clipped from V and 4 bases from J, the junction kept 6 bases outside the gene matches. CDR3 sequence (DNA): TGTGCCAGCAGTTCAGGGGGCGAGGGCACTGAAGCTTTCTTT. This codes for CASSSGGEGTEAFF.

The genes are TRBV14 and TRBJ1-2, with no clear D. This CDR3 has 14 amino acids. Germline V gene data show CDR1 as SGHDN and CDR2 as FVKESK. Trimming shortened V by 4 bases and J by 2 bases, and 11 bases separated the two germline ends. The CDR3 spells CASSPNLLNYGYTF. The CDR3 nucleotides are TGTGCCAGCAGCCCGAACTTGTTGAACTATGGCTACACCTTC.

The V gene is TRBV6-5, the J gene TRBJ1-5, with D hard to call. Trimming cost V 6 bases and J 3 bases, with 6 bases left between them. The CDR3 is 12 amino acids. Germline CDR1 MNHEY, CDR2 SVGAGI. The CDR3 DNA follows: TGTGCCAGCAGCCACCCCAATCAGCCCCAGCATTTT. This gives the protein CASSHPNQPQHF.

V is TRBV7-2 and J is TRBJ1-6; D possibly corresponds to TRBD1 (5 bases). The germline V gene encodes CDR1 SGHTA and CDR2 FQGNSA. V lost 5 bases, J lost 7 bases, and 18 bases lay in between. This CDR3 region has 16 residues. CDR3 DNA: TGTGCCAGCAGCATCTCCGGGACGGGGGGAAATTCACCCCTCCACTTT. Protein sequence: CASSISGTGGNSPLHF.

V and J are TRBV4-3 and TRBJ2-1; 7 nucleotides agree with TRBD2. The CDR3 covers 16 residues. Per germline, CDR1 LGHNA and CDR2 YSLEER. J was trimmed by 7 bases and V by 0 bases; bases with no gene match: 9. The CDR3 region has the DNA TGCGCCAGCAGCCAAGACCCAGCGGGGTCTCTGAATGAGCAGTTCTTC. Translated, it gives CASSQDPAGSLNEQFF.

The chain employs TRBV27 and TRBJ2-5, with a tentative D call TRBD2 (6 bases). The CDR3 totals 14 residues. Looked up from germline, CDR1 is MNHEY and CDR2 is SMNVEV (reference sequence). Between the trimmed V and J ends, which lost 0 bases and 7 bases, there was a span of 12 bases. The CDR3 bases are TGTGCCAGCAGTTTATCGCGGGATTCAGGGACCCAGTACTTC. Residues: CASSLSRDSGTQYF.

This chain joins TRBV9 and TRBJ2-3; no firm D call. Per the germline V gene, CDR1 is SGDLS and CDR2 is YYNGEE. V was trimmed by 4 bases and J by 1 base, leaving 10 bases between them. This CDR3 comprises 14 residues. The CDR3 loop is CASSLLWGTDTQYF. CDR3 coding DNA: TGTGCCAGCAGCCTCTTATGGGGCACAGATACGCAGTATTTT.

The V gene is TRBV19, the J gene TRBJ1-2, with TRBD1 matching over 7 bases. CDR3 size: 14 residues. Trimming took 4 bases from V and 4 from J; bases not matched to a gene: 6. From germline, CDR1 is LNHDA and CDR2 SQIVND (reference sequence). CDR3 sequence (DNA): TGTGCCAGTAGTAGCCGGGACAGCTTCTATGGCTACACCTTC. Protein product: CASSSRDSFYGYTF.

Here the CDR3 reads CASSSQVAPGGYTF. CDR3 nucleotide sequence: TGTGCCAGTAGTAGCCAGGTGGCCCCTGGTGGCTACACCTTC. The chain is built from TRBV19 and TRBJ1-2; no reliable D call. V lost 4 bases, J lost 7 bases, and 16 bases lay in between. The germline CDR1 and CDR2 sequences are LNHDA and SQIVND (reference sequence). The CDR3 sequence is 14 residues long.

The chain couples TRBV7-2 to TRBJ2-6; no definite D call. The CDR3 loop spans 14 amino acids. The V and J ends lost 5 bases and 0 bases respectively, with 5 bases between them. Per germline, CDR1 SGHTA and CDR2 FQGNSA. Here the CDR3 DNA reads TGTGCCAGCAGCCCCCGCTCTGGGGCCAACGTCCTGACTTTC. Translated, it gives CASSPRSGANVLTF.

This CDR3 reads CASSPSPGYTEAFF. Here the CDR3 DNA reads TGCGCCAGCAGCCCCTCCCCGGGGTACACTGAAGCTTTCTTT. The chain links TRBV5-1 to TRBJ1-1; no clear D. Germline V gene data show CDR1 as SGHRS and CDR2 as YFSETQ. Trimming removed 4 bases at V and 3 bases at J, with 13 bases between. CDR3 length: 14 residues.

J is TRBJ2-3 and V is TRBV21-1; the table names TRBD2, a call not compared with the DNA. TRBV21-1 is deemed a pseudogene. The length of the CDR3 is 19 residues. The CDR3 nucleotides are TGTGCCAGCAGCTCTCTGGGGTTTCAACTAGCGGGGGGCCCAGATACGCAGTATTTT. It is translated as CASSSLGFQLAGGPDTQYF.

The rearrangement uses TRBV6-2 or TRBV6-3 and TRBJ1-5, with 7 bases lining up with TRBD1. The CDR3 has 12 amino acids. Germline V CDR1 and CDR2: MNHEY, SVGEGT. Trimming took 5 bases from V and 6 from J; bases not matched to a gene: 1. This CDR3 reads CASSRQGQPQHF. CDR3 nucleotide sequence: TGTGCCAGCAGTAGACAGGGTCAGCCCCAGCATTTT.

V is TRBV4-2 and J is TRBJ1-5; D perhaps matches TRBD1 (6 bases). Looked up from germline, CDR1 is LGHNA and CDR2 is YNFKEQ. V lost 4 bases and J lost 9, with 16 bases in between. The CDR3 spans 14 residues. CDR3 residues: CASSPSGGARPQHF. The DNA for the CDR3 is TGTGCCAGCAGCCCCTCCGGGGGGGCTCGGCCCCAGCATTTT.

The chain recombines TRBV4-3 with TRBJ1-5, with 8 bases fitting TRBD1. V lost 0 bases and J lost 6; bases outside the gene matches: 7. The CDR3 has 16 residues. Per the germline V gene, CDR1 is LGHNA and CDR2 is YSLEER. This CDR3 is CASSQEVIQGGQPQHF. CDR3 DNA sequence: TGCGCCAGCAGCCAAGAGGTCATACAGGGGGGTCAGCCCCAGCATTTT.

This clone came up once. The CDR3 loop reads CASSDRFTYEQYF. The CDR3 nucleotides are TGTGCCAGCAGTGACAGGTTTACCTACGAGCAGTACTTC. J is TRBJ2-7 and V is TRBV6-1; unclear D gene. Germline V CDR1 and CDR2: MNHNS, SASEGT. Between the trimmed V and J ends, which lost 3 bases and 2 bases, there was a span of 8 bases. This CDR3 is built from 13 residues.

The CDR3 protein is CASRAGVQGDTQYF. For the CDR3, the DNA is TGTGCCAGCAGGGCGGGGGTACAGGGAGATACGCAGTATTTT. This chain joins TRBV7-3 and TRBJ2-3; perhaps TRBD2 as D (7 bases). V shed 6 bases and J shed 5 bases, with 15 bases lying between them. Germline CDR1 reads SGHTA; CDR2 reads FQGTGA. This CDR3 comprises 14 residues.

This chain links TRBV4-3 with TRBJ2-5; D may be TRBD2 (5 bases). This CDR3 spans 15 amino acids. V shed 1 base and J shed 3 bases, with 12 bases lying between them. Germline V CDR1 and CDR2: LGHNA, YSLEER. The CDR3 DNA is TGCGCCAGCAGCCAAGCGTTTTCAGCGGAAGAGACCCAGTACTTC. This translates into CASSQAFSAEETQYF.

This clone has a single count. The chain couples TRBV12-3 or TRBV12-4 to TRBJ1-2; no reliable D call. The ends were cut back, 5 bases at V and 2 bases at J, with 3 bases in the middle. The CDR3 has 11 residues. The CDR3 loop reads CASSRNYGYTF. The CDR3 DNA reads as TGTGCCAGCAGTCGAAACTATGGCTACACCTTC.